This T cell receptor (beta chain) is from a study of blood T cell repertoires in COVID-19. Sequenced by immunoSEQ multiplex PCR; TCRdb stores in-frame clones only, minus some. Of 250,000 to 400,000 clones in the sample, approximately 90% are singletons; the top ten hold 1.5% to 2%. The CDR3 runs to 16 residues. V lost 2 bases and J lost 2, with 15 bases in between. The germline gives CDR1 MNHEY, CDR2 SVGEGT. The material sequenced was peripheral blood. The clonotype originates from a woman in her twenties or thirties with COVID-19, enrolled during active disease. The V and J genes are TRBV6-2 or TRBV6-3 and TRBJ1-1; no definite D call. The CDR3 nucleotides read TGTGCCAGCAGTTACCTGAACTCCCGAAGAAACACTGAAGCTTTCTTT. Its protein is CASSYLNSRRNTEAFF.